This T cell receptor (beta chain) was documented in a study of tumor and adjacent non-tumor tissue in lung cancer. Study outcomes and limitations: Significantly higher TCR diversity was found in tumor than normal lung. Patients with more diverse tumor TCRs had worse survival.

Concerning this clonotype itself: Antigen specificity is unknown.

The library came from three nested PCR rounds adapted from ARM-PCR protocols. TCRdb re-called the multiplex PCR reads through MiXCR, storing one row per CDR3 protein. The sample yields fewer than 80,000 distinct CDR3 sequences, 55% to 70% seen once. This sample's RNA came from whole unsorted tissue. Newly diagnosed lung cancer patients had thoracic surgery in China, August–late 2014, without prior chemotherapy. Germline loops: CDR1 MNHNY, CDR2 SVGAGI (reference sequence). V lost 4 bases to trimming and J lost 6 bases, with 12 bases between them. This CDR3 region has 13 residues. This receptor was taken from a woman aged 65 to 85 with non-small cell lung cancer. J is TRBJ2-5 and V is TRBV6-6; D is ambiguous. The sequenced sample consisted of lung tumor tissue. The CDR3 sequence is CASSWDRVQTQYF. In nucleotides, the CDR3 is TGTGCCAGCAGTTGGGATAGGGTGCAGACCCAGTACTTC.